The 28 T cell receptor beta chains given below trace back to one sample, sequenced in a study of T cell changes during pregnancy in multiple sclerosis. Method: immunoSEQ multiplex PCR; TCRdb's copy keeps in-frame clones and lacks some. The table includes tens of thousands of clones, approximately 91% detected once. This material consisted of CD8+ T cells from peripheral blood mononuclear cells, taken in the third trimester of pregnancy. The receptors stem from a female donor with multiple sclerosis, enrolled in a pregnancy study.

This sequence joins TRBV4-2 and TRBJ1-6, with D possibly matching TRBD1 (6 bases). Germline V gene lookup returns CDR1 LGHNA and CDR2 YNFKEQ. Trimming left V 0 bases short and J 4 bases short, with 10 bases between. The CDR3 covers 16 residues. CDR3 in amino acids: CASSQEGQRYNSPLHF. The CDR3 nucleotides are TGTGCCAGCAGCCAAGAAGGACAGAGATATAATTCACCCCTCCACTTT.

The chain couples TRBV7-2 to TRBJ2-7, with a possible D match to TRBD1 (5 bases). Per germline, CDR1 SGHTA and CDR2 FQGNSA. Deletions cut 2 bases from V and 1 base from J, with 9 bases between. There are 14 residues in the CDR3. The CDR3, as DNA: TGTGCCAGCAGCTTATATCCAGGGTCCTACGAGCAGTACTTC. Translating it yields CASSLYPGSYEQYF.

The CDR3: CASSQAAGGVGGNQPQHF. Here the CDR3 DNA reads TGCGCCAGCAGCCAAGCGGCAGGGGGCGTAGGTGGCAATCAGCCCCAGCATTTT. The chain uses TRBV4-1 and TRBJ1-5; 8 positions agree with TRBD1. V trimming: 1 base; J trimming: 2 bases; junction bases outside the gene matches: 10. This CDR3 is built from 18 residues. Germline loops: CDR1 MGHRA, CDR2 YSYEKL.

The chain employs TRBV9 and TRBJ1-2, with TRBD1 matching 9 bases. This CDR3 is 15 amino acids long. CDR1 SGDLS and CDR2 YYNGEE come from the germline V gene. The trim removed 6 bases at V and 4 bases at J, leaving 10 bases unmatched. CDR3 amino acids: CASTSPGQGVYGYTF. CDR3 sequence (DNA): TGTGCCAGCACCTCCCCGGGACAGGGAGTCTATGGCTACACCTTC.

The chain recombines TRBV18 with TRBJ1-1; D may be TRBD1 (5 bases). Deletions cut 0 bases from V and 1 base from J, with 12 bases between. CDR1 is KGHSH and CDR2 is LQKENI in the germline V gene. The CDR3 length is 16 residues. The CDR3 is CASSPPWGGGNTEAFF. DNA for the CDR3: TGTGCCAGCTCACCACCGTGGGGGGGTGGGAACACTGAAGCTTTCTTT.

This clone came up once. The chain employs TRBV5-1 and TRBJ2-1; 10 nucleotides align to TRBD2. The junction had 4 bases not matched to a gene; V was cut back by 4 bases and J by 0 bases. Germline values: CDR1 SGHRS, CDR2 YFSETQ. The CDR3 sequence is 16 residues long. The CDR3, as DNA: TGCGCCAGCAGCCAACTAGCGGGGAGCTCCTACAATGAGCAGTTCTTC. Translating it yields CASSQLAGSSYNEQFF. The full variable domain, rest sourced from reference TRBV5-1 and TRBJ2-1, is KAGVTQTPRYLIKTRGQQVTLSCSPISGHRSVSWYQQTPGQGLQFLFEYFSETQRNKGNFPGRFSGRQFSNSRSEMNVSTLELGDSALYLCASSQLAGSSYNEQFFGPGTRLTVL.

V usage is TRBV5-6 and J usage is TRBJ1-1; possible D gene TRBD1, 5 bases. CDR3 size: 14 residues. Germline-derived CDR1 and CDR2 are SGHDT and YYEEEE. V was shortened by 2 bases and J by 5 bases, with 13 bases between the two germline ends. CDR3 sequence (DNA): TGTGCCAGCAGCTTCGGTCCGGGGGGGACTGAAGCTTTCTTT. This gives the protein CASSFGPGGTEAFF.

The chain has TRBV7-9 and TRBJ1-1; TRBD1 matches at 12 bases. V shed 5 bases and J 7 bases; nucleotides not matched to a gene: 5. The germline V gene encodes CDR1 SEHNR and CDR2 FQNEAQ (reference sequence). CDR3 size: 14 residues. The CDR3 sequence: CASSQGTGGFEAFF. The CDR3 nucleotides read TGTGCCAGCAGCCAGGGGACAGGGGGCTTTGAAGCTTTCTTT. The entire variable domain, with the rest obtained from reference TRBV7-9 and TRBJ1-1, is as follows: DTGVSQNPRHKITKRGQNVTFRCDPISEHNRLYWYRQTLGQGPEFLTYFQNEAQLEKSRLLSDRFSAERPKGSFSTLEIQRTEQGDSAMYLCASSQGTGGFEAFFGQGTRLTVV.

The chain has TRBV30 and TRBJ1-1, with D possibly being TRBD1 (5 bases). CDR1 GTSNPN and CDR2 SVGIG come from the germline V gene (reference sequence). V lost 8 bases, J lost 2 bases, and 18 bases lay in between. CDR3 size: 14 residues. The CDR3 DNA is TGTGCCCACTCGGACACAACCCTTAACACTGAAGCTTTCTTT. Protein: CAHSDTTLNTEAFF.

The chain's CDR3 is CASSTGLVNEQFF. The CDR3 DNA reads as TGTGCCAGTAGCACGGGACTAGTGAATGAGCAGTTCTTC. The chain links TRBV19 to TRBJ2-1; 8 bases are shared with TRBD2. The CDR3 sequence is 13 residues long. V lost 6 bases to trimming and J lost 7 bases; unmatched junction nucleotides: 5. CDR1 LNHDA and CDR2 SQIVND come from the germline V gene (reference sequence).

The chain has TRBV14 and TRBJ1-1; D possibly corresponds to TRBD1 (6 bases). Germline assignment: CDR1 SGHDN and CDR2 FVKESK. This CDR3 is built from 15 residues. V lost 2 bases and J 2 bases, leaving 12 bases between the germline ends. CDR3 DNA sequence: TGTGCCAGCAGCCAAATGGGGGCGGTTAACACTGAAGCTTTCTTT. This sequence encodes CASSQMGAVNTEAFF.

The genes are TRBV5-1 and TRBJ2-7; perhaps TRBD1 as D (5 bases). Germline V CDR1 and CDR2: SGHRS, YFSETQ. This CDR3 has 15 amino acids. The V end was cut by 2 bases, the J end by 5 bases, with 17 bases between. CDR3 sequence (DNA): TGCGCCAGCAGCTTAGTTGAAGGGGAAATCAACGAGCAGTACTTC. Encoded protein: CASSLVEGEINEQYF. The whole variable domain, filled in from reference TRBV5-1 and TRBJ2-7, reads KAGVTQTPRYLIKTRGQQVTLSCSPISGHRSVSWYQQTPGQGLQFLFEYFSETQRNKGNFPGRFSGRQFSNSRSEMNVSTLELGDSALYLCASSLVEGEINEQYFGPGTRLTVT.

V and J are TRBV18 and TRBJ1-4; 7 bases agree with TRBD1. The CDR3 has 14 residues. Trimming removed 6 bases from V and 8 bases from J; junction bases left unmatched: 9. Germline loops: CDR1 KGHSH, CDR2 LQKENI. The CDR3 coding sequence is TGTGCCAGCTCGGGTACAGGGGTCTGGGAAAAACTGTTTTTT. This codes for CASSGTGVWEKLFF.

This clone is medium-sized by share. This chain links TRBV5-4 with TRBJ1-2; no clear D gene. The CDR3 extends over 16 amino acids. Germline CDR1 SGHNT, CDR2 YYREEE (reference sequence). Trimming removed 3 bases from V and 4 bases from J, with 19 bases in between. The CDR3 region is CASSSTVMEGPYGYTF. DNA of the CDR3: TGTGCCAGCAGCTCAACCGTCATGGAGGGCCCCTATGGCTACACCTTC.

CDR3 nucleotide sequence: TGTGCCAGCAGTGAAGCTCCCCTCTTGACTGAAGCTTTCTTT. It specifies CASSEAPLLTEAFF. V gene TRBV2 combines with J gene TRBJ1-1; D not certain. Trimming took off 0 bases at V and 5 bases at J, with 10 bases between the two ends. CDR1 is SNHLY, CDR2 FYNNEI, per germline. The CDR3 has 14 amino acids. Full variable domain (remainder filled in from reference TRBV2 and TRBJ1-1): EPEVTQTPSHQVTQMGQEVILRCVPISNHLYFYWYRQILGQKVEFLVSFYNNEISEKSEIFDDQFSVERPDGSNFTLKIRSTKLEDSAMYFCASSEAPLLTEAFFGQGTRLTVV.

V is TRBV5-1 and J is TRBJ1-1; TRBD1 matches at 12 bases. V lost 2 bases and J lost 11; bases outside the gene matches: 10. This CDR3 has 15 residues. CDR1 is SGHRS, CDR2 YFSETQ, per germline. CDR3 nucleotide sequence: TGCGCCAGCAGCTTTCTAGGGACAGGGGGCGCGGAGGCTTTCTTT. As protein: CASSFLGTGGAEAFF. Full variable domain (remainder filled in from reference TRBV5-1 and TRBJ1-1): KAGVTQTPRYLIKTRGQQVTLSCSPISGHRSVSWYQQTPGQGLQFLFEYFSETQRNKGNFPGRFSGRQFSNSRSEMNVSTLELGDSALYLCASSFLGTGGAEAFFGQGTRLTVV.

The chain is built from TRBV5-1 and TRBJ2-1; 7 bases agree with TRBD2. This CDR3 spans 15 amino acids. After removal of 0 bases from V and 5 bases from J, the junction contained 5 bases not matched to a gene. Per germline, CDR1 SGHRS and CDR2 YFSETQ. This CDR3 reads CASSLARTRNNEQFF. Written as DNA, the CDR3 is TGCGCCAGCAGCTTGGCCCGGACTAGAAACAATGAGCAGTTCTTC. The whole variable domain, remainder taken from reference TRBV5-1 and TRBJ2-1, is KAGVTQTPRYLIKTRGQQVTLSCSPISGHRSVSWYQQTPGQGLQFLFEYFSETQRNKGNFPGRFSGRQFSNSRSEMNVSTLELGDSALYLCASSLARTRNNEQFFGPGTRLTVL.

The rearrangement links TRBV6-5 to TRBJ1-5; D remains ambiguous. Looked up from germline, CDR1 is MNHEY and CDR2 is SVGAGI. Deletions cut 3 bases from V and 6 bases from J, with 9 bases between. CDR3 length: 13 residues. The CDR3 reads CASSYSDSQPQHF. In DNA, the CDR3 is TGTGCCAGCAGTTATTCAGACTCTCAGCCCCAGCATTTT.

CDR3 DNA sequence: TGTGCCAGCAGCCTAGAAAGCGGGGGGGCGACGCAGTATTTT. Translating it yields CASSLESGGATQYF. The chain uses TRBV5-4 and TRBJ2-3, with 10 bases matching TRBD2. The CDR3 has 14 amino acids. With 4 bases clipped from V and 9 bases from J, the junction kept 8 bases outside the gene matches. The germline gives CDR1 SGHNT, CDR2 YYREEE (reference sequence).

This clone rates as medium-sized (0.01 to 0.1%). This chain joins TRBV30 and TRBJ1-3; TRBD1 aligns across 8 bases. This CDR3 region has 16 residues. Germline values: CDR1 GTSNPN, CDR2 SVGIG (reference sequence). The junction had 17 bases not matched to a gene; V was cut back by 2 bases and J by 11 bases. The CDR3 loop is CAWSRGTGSFLPSIYF. The DNA of the CDR3 is TGTGCCTGGAGTAGGGGGACAGGTTCATTTCTACCGTCCATATATTTT.

The chain carries TRBV13 and TRBJ1-5; D unclear. Trimming took 0 bases from V and 7 from J, leaving 7 bases between them. In germline, CDR1 is PRHDT, CDR2 FYEKMQ (reference sequence). The CDR3 loop spans 13 amino acids. CDR3 nucleotides: TGTGCCAGCAGCTTAGGCCGCGGGCAGCCCCAGCATTTT. Residues: CASSLGRGQPQHF.

V is TRBV4-3 and J is TRBJ2-7; D possibly corresponds to TRBD1 (5 bases). This CDR3 comprises 13 residues. Germline CDR1 reads LGHNA; CDR2 reads YSLEER. The V end lost 3 bases, the J end lost 7 bases, and 13 bases lay between the germline ends. As DNA, the CDR3 is TGCGCCAGCAGCCACCATACCCGACAGGAGCAGTACTTC. This translates into CASSHHTRQEQYF.

This clone was recorded once. The chain uses TRBV7-9 and TRBJ2-7; 13 positions match TRBD2. V was pared by 5 bases and J by 6 bases, with 7 bases of the junction left unmatched. Germline V CDR1 and CDR2: SEHNR, FQNEAQ (reference sequence). This CDR3 spans 15 amino acids. CDR3 residues: CASSQGLAGEGEQYF. The CDR3 nucleotides are TGTGCCAGCAGCCAAGGACTAGCGGGAGAGGGCGAGCAGTACTTC.

The chain uses TRBV27 and TRBJ2-7, with 10 bases lining up with TRBD1. The CDR3 covers 13 residues. Losses at the gene ends were 5 bases for V and 5 bases for J; bases not matched to a gene: 3. The V gene's germline CDR1 is MNHEY and CDR2 SMNVEV (reference sequence). Here the CDR3 reads CASSLGQGDEQYF. As DNA, the CDR3 is TGTGCCAGCAGTCTCGGACAGGGGGACGAGCAGTACTTC.

This clone was picked up a small number of times. V usage is TRBV7-2 and J usage is TRBJ1-1; 7 nucleotides line up with TRBD1. Germline V gene lookup returns CDR1 SGHTA and CDR2 FQGNSA. The CDR3 contains 14 residues. V lost 6 bases, J lost 0 bases, and 4 bases stayed unmatched. The CDR3 reads CASRGTALNTEAFF. In DNA form, the CDR3 reads TGTGCCAGCAGAGGGACAGCCCTGAACACTGAAGCTTTCTTT.

This rearrangement joins TRBV19 to TRBJ2-1; tentative D call: TRBD2 (5 bases). The CDR3 length is 13 residues. The ends were cut back, 10 bases at V and 1 base at J, with 11 bases in the middle. CDR1 and CDR2 from the germline V gene are LNHDA and SQIVND (reference sequence). The CDR3 spells CATLGESYNEQFF. CDR3 nucleotides: TGTGCCACCCTCGGGGAATCCTACAATGAGCAGTTCTTC.

The chain uses TRBV27 and TRBJ2-2; D is perhaps TRBD2 (6 bases). Germline V lookup: CDR1 MNHEY, CDR2 SMNVEV (reference sequence). The V end lost 2 bases, the J end lost 3 bases, and 7 bases lay between the germline ends. The CDR3 has 14 residues. This CDR3 is CASSLGLYTGELFF. In DNA, the CDR3 is TGTGCCAGCAGTTTAGGACTATACACCGGGGAGCTGTTTTTT.

V and J are TRBV7-9 and TRBJ2-7; D is perhaps TRBD1 (6 bases). V was clipped by 5 bases and J by 3 bases, with 20 bases between them. Germline CDR1 SEHNR, CDR2 FQNEAQ (reference sequence). The CDR3 loop spans 16 amino acids. The CDR3 DNA reads TGTGCCAGCAGCCGGACAGCCTTAAAAAAAAACTACGAGCAGTACTTC. Translation: CASSRTALKKNYEQYF.